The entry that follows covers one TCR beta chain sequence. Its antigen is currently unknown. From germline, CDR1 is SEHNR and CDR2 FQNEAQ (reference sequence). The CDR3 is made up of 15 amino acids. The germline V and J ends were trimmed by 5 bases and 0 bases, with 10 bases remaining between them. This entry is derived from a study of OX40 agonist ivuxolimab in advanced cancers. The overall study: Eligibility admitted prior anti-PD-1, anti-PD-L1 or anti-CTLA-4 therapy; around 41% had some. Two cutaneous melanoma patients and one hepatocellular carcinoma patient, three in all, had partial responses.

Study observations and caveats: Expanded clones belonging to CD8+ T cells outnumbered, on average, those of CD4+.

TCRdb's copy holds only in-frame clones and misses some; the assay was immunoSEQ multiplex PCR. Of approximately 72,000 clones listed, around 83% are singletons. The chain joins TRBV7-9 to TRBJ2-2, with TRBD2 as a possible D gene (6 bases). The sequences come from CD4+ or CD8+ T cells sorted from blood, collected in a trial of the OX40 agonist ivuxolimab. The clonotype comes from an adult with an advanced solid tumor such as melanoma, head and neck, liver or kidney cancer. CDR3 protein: CASSLLATNTGELFF. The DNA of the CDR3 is TGTGCCAGCAGCCTACTAGCAACGAACACCGGGGAGCTGTTTTTT.